A few counts support the clone carrying this TCR beta chain. The data derive from a study of sequential checkpoint blockade in melanoma. About the study: Patients were randomized 1:1 to nivolumab-then-ipilimumab or ipilimumab-then-nivolumab first-line.

Treatment specified: randomized to nivolumab then ipilimumab (arm A) or the reverse (arm B). No patient had prior DNA-damaging chemotherapy. Profiled with immunoSEQ multiplex PCR; TCRdb holds only in-frame clones, not every one. The table has about 5,100 clones, around a third seen once. V was trimmed by 1 base and J by 4 bases, leaving 13 bases between them. The CDR3 extends over 16 amino acids. Germline V gene data show CDR1 as MNHGY and CDR2 as SAAAGT. The sequencing here drew on tumor tissue (inferred from file names), taken from a patient given nivolumab and ipilimumab in sequence. The chain joins TRBV6-8 to TRBJ1-4, with D perhaps matching TRBD1 (6 bases). The clonotype comes from a human donor with melanoma. The CDR3 nucleotides are TGTGCCAGCAGTTACTATAGCGGGGGCCATAATGAAAAACTGTTTTTT. Translated, it gives CASSYYSGGHNEKLFF.